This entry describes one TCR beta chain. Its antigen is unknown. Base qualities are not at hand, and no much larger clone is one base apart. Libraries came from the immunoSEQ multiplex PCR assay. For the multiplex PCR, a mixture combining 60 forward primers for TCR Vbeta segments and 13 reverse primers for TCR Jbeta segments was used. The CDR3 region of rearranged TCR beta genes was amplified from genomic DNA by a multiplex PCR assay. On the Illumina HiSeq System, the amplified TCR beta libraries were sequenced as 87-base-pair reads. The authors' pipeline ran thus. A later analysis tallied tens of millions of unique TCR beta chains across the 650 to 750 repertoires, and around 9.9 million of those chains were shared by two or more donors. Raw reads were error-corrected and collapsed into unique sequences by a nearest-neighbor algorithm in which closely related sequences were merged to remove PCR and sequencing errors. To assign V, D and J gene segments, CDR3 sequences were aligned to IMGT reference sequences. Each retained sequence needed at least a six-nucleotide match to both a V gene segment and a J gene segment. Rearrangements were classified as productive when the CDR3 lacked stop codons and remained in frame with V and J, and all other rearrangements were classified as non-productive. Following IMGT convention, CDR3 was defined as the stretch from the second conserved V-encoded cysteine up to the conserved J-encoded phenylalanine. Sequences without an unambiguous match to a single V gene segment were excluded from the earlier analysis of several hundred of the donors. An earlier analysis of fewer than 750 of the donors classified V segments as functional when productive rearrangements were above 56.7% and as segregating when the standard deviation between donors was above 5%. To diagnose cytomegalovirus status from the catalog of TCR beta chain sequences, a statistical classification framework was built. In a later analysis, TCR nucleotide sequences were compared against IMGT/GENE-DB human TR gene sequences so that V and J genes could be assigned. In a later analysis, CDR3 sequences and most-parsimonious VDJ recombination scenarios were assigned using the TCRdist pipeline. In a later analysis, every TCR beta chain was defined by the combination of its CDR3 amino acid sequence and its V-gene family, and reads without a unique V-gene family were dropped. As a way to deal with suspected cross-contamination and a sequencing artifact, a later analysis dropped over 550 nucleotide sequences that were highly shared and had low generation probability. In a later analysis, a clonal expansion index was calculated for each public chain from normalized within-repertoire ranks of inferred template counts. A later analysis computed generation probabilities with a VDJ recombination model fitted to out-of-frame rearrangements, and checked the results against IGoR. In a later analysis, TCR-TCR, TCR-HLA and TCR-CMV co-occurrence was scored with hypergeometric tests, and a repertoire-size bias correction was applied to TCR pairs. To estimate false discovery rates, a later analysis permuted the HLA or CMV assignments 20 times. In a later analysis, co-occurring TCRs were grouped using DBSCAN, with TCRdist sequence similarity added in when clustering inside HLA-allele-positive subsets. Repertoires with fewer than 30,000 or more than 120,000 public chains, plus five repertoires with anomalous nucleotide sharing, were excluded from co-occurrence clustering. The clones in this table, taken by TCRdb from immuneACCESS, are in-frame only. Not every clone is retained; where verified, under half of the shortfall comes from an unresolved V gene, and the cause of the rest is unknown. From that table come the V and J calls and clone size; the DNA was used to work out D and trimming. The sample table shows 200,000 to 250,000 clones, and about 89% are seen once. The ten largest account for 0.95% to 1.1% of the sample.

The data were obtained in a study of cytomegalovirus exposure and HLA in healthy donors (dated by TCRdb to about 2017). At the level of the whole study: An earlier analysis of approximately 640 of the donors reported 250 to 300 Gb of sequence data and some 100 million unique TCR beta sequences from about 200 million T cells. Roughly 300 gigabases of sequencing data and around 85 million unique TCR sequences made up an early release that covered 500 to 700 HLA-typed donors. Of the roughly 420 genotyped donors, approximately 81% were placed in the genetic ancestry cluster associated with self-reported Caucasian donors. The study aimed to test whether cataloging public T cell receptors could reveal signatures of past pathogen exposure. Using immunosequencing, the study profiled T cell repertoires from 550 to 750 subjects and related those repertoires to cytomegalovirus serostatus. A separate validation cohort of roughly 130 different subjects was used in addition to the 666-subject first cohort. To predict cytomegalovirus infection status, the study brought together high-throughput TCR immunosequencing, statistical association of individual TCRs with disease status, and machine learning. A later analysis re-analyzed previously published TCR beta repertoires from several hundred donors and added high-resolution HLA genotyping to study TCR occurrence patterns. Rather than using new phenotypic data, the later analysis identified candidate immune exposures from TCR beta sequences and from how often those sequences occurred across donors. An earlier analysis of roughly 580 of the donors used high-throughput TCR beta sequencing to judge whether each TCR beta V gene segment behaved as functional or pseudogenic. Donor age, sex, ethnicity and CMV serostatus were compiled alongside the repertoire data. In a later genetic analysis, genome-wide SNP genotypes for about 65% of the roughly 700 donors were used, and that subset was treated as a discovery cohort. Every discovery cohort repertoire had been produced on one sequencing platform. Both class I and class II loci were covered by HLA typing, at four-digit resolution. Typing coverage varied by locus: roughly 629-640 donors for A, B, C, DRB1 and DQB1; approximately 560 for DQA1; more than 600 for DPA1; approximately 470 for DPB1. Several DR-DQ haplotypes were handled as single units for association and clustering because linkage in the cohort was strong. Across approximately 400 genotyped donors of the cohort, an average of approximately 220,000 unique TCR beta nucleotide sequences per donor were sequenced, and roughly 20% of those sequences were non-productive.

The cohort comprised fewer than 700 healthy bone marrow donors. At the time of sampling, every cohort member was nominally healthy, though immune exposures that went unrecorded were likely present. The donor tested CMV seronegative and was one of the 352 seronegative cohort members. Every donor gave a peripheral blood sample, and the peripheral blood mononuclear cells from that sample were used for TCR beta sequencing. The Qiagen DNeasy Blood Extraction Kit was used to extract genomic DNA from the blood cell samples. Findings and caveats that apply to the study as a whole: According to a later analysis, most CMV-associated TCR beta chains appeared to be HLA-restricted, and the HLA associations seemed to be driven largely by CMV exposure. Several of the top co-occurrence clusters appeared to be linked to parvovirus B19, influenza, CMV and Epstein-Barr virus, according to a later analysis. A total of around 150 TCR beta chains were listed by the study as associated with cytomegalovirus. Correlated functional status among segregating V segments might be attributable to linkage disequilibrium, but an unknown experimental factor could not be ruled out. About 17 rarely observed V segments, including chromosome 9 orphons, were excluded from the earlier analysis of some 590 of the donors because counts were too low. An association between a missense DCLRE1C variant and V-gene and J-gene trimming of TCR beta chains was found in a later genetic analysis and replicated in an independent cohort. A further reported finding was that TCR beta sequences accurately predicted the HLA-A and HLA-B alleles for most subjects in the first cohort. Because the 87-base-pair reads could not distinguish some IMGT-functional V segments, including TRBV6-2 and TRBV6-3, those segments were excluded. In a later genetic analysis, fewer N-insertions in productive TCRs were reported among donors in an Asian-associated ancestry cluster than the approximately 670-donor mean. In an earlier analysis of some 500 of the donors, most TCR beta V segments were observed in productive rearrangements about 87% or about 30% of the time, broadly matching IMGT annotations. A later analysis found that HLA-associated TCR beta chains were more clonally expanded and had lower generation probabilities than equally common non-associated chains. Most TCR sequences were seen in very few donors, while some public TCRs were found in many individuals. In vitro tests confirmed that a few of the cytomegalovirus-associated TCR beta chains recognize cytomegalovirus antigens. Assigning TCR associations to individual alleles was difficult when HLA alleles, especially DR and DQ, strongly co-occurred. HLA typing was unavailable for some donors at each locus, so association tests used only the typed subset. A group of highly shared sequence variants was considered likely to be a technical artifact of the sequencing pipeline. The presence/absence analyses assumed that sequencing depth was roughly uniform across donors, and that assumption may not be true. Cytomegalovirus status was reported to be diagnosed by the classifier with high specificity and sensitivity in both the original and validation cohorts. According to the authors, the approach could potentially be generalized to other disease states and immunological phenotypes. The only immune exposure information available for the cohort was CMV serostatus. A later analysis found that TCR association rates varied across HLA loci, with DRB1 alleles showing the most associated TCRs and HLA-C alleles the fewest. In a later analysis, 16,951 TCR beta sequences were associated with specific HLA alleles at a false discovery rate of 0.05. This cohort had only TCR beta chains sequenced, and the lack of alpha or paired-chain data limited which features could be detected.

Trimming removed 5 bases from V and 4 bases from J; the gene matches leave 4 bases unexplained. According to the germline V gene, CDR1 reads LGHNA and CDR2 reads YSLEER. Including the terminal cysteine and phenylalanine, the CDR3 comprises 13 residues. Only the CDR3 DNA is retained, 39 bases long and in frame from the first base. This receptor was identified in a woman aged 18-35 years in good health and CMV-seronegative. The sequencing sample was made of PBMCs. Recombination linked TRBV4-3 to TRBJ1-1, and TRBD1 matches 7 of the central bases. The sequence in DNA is TGCGCCAGCAGCTTCAGGGGGGCCACTGAAGCTTTCTTT. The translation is CASSFRGATEAFF.